This is a list of T cell receptor beta chains from one sample in a study of cytomegalovirus exposure and HLA in healthy donors. Data came from immunoSEQ multiplex PCR; TCRdb stores just in-frame clones and leaves some out. The table lists about 120,000 clones, roughly 70% of them singletons. The specimen was PBMCs. These receptors came from a woman aged 40 to 50 in good health and CMV-seropositive. Both conserved end residues are part of each CDR3. Each record gives: D gene, J gene, clone size, V gene, CDR3 protein, CDR3 DNA. D genes are given only for firm matches. Size is omitted from some rows. Given values are once, few, many or a class for expanded clones.

TRBD1 TRBJ2-1 few TRBV5-1 CASSLGQGRVEQFF TGCGCCAGCAGCTTAGGACAGGGGCGCGTTGAGCAGTTCTTC
. TRBJ2-2 . TRBV4-2 CASSRLGGSNTGELFF TGTGCCAGCAGCCGACTCGGTGGCTCGAACACCGGGGAGCTGTTTTTT
TRBD1 TRBJ2-7 once TRBV9 CASSGGQGAWYEQYF TGTGCCAGCAGCGGGGGACAGGGGGCCTGGTACGAGCAGTACTTC
. TRBJ2-7 . TRBV7-9 CASSPGAGNYEQYF TGTGCCAGCAGCCCAGGGGCCGGGAACTACGAGCAGTACTTC
. TRBJ1-2 few TRBV6-5 CASSYSGGGARDGYTF TGTGCCAGCAGTTACTCGGGCGGGGGCGCTCGGGACGGCTACACCTTC
. TRBJ1-2 . TRBV6-5 CASSDYRVEYGYTF TGTGCCAGCAGCGACTACAGGGTAGAGTATGGCTACACCTTC
. TRBJ2-1 . TRBV27 CASSLGEGRGGYNEQFF TGTGCCAGCAGTTTAGGGGAGGGCAGGGGAGGATACAATGAGCAGTTCTTC
. TRBJ1-2 few TRBV29-1 CSDSTGRNGYTF TGCAGCGACTCAACAGGGCGTAACGGCTACACCTTC
TRBD1 TRBJ1-4 . TRBV6-1 CASVRDRDDEKLSF TGTGCCAGCGTCCGGGACAGGGATGATGAAAAACTGTCTTTT
. TRBJ1-3 . TRBV9 CASSSEDISGNTIYF TGTGCCAGCAGCTCGGAAGACATCTCCGGAAACACCATATATTTT
. TRBJ2-1 . TRBV7-3 CASSLSRRGERNNEQFF TGTGCCAGCAGCTTAAGTAGGAGGGGCGAAAGGAACAATGAGCAGTTCTTC
. TRBJ2-1 . TRBV2 CASSARLVHEQFF TGTGCCAGCAGTGCCCGACTAGTTCATGAGCAGTTCTTC
. TRBJ1-3 . TRBV2 CASSDWDGSSGNTIYF TGTGCCAGCAGTGATTGGGACGGGAGCTCTGGAAACACCATATATTTT
TRBD2 TRBJ2-3 . TRBV4-1 CASSQASGRDDTQYF TGCGCCAGCAGCCAAGCGAGCGGGAGGGATGATACGCAGTATTTT
. TRBJ1-2 few TRBV19 CASDQGGGGYTF TGTGCCAGTGATCAAGGAGGAGGTGGCTACACCTTC
. TRBJ2-3 . TRBV4-3 CASSQDRGPRSTDTQYF TGCGCCAGCAGCCAAGATCGCGGCCCCCGGAGCACAGATACGCAGTATTTT
. TRBJ2-7 few TRBV6-6 CASSYDSPREQYF TGTGCCAGCAGTTACGACAGCCCCCGCGAGCAGTACTTC
TRBD2 TRBJ2-1 . TRBV27 CASSLRGELRGWNEQFF TGTGCCAGCAGTTTACGGGGGGAGCTAAGAGGTTGGAATGAGCAGTTCTTC
TRBD2 TRBJ2-4 . TRBV2 CASSVKDSGEAKNIQYF TGTGCCAGCAGTGTTAAGGATAGCGGGGAAGCCAAAAACATTCAGTACTTC
. TRBJ2-7 . TRBV4-3 CASSRSAGEIYEQYF TGCGCCAGCAGCCGGTCAGCAGGGGAAATCTACGAGCAGTACTTC
. TRBJ1-5 . TRBV10-3 CAISEAGSGNQPQHF TGTGCCATCAGTGAGGCAGGTTCGGGCAATCAGCCCCAGCATTTT
. TRBJ2-1 . TRBV2 CASSEQDWLEVEQFF TGTGCCAGCAGTGAACAGGACTGGCTAGAGGTAGAGCAGTTCTTC